This entry lists 13 T cell receptor beta chains sequenced from one sample in a study of PD-1 blockade in mismatch repair-deficient tumors (dated by TCRdb to about 2017). What this sample's time point label stands for: peripheral blood 12 weeks after first pembrolizumab dose. Library creation used the immunoSEQ multiplex PCR assay. Entries here come from immuneACCESS through TCRdb and include only in-frame sequences with V and J called. Some clones fail to appear in such tables; in the studies checked, an unresolved V gene covers under half of the shortfall, and the cause of the remainder is unknown. The sample table contains tens of thousands of clones; only one count was recorded for about 84% of them. The top ten constitute 2.6% of the sample. Material: peripheral blood, obtained 12 weeks after starting pembrolizumab. The receptors were sampled from an adult with mismatch repair-deficient cancer.

This chain connects TRBV7-2 to TRBJ2-2; D is perhaps TRBD1 or TRBD2 (5 bases each). Per germline, CDR1 SGHTA and CDR2 FQGNSA. This CDR3 has 16 amino acids. Trimming stripped 2 bases from V and 7 bases from J, with 17 bases between. This CDR3 is CASSLSGMRGIGELFF. The CDR3 DNA sequence: TGTGCCAGCAGCTTATCAGGGATGAGGGGAATCGGGGAGCTGTTTTTT.

The chain combines TRBV6-6 with TRBJ1-2; D unclear. Germline loops: CDR1 MNHNY, CDR2 SVGAGI (reference sequence). The V and J ends lost 7 bases and 0 bases respectively, with 6 bases between them. This CDR3 comprises 12 residues. Here the CDR3 reads CASKQSNYGYTF. The DNA for the CDR3 is TGTGCCAGCAAGCAATCTAACTATGGCTACACCTTC.

The V and J genes are TRBV18 and TRBJ2-1; 7 nucleotides match TRBD1. The CDR3 is 17 amino acids. Germline assignment: CDR1 KGHSH and CDR2 LQKENI. V trimming: 3 bases; J trimming: 4 bases; junction bases outside the gene matches: 12. CDR3 coding DNA: TGTGCCAGCTCACCCGAAGCCCCGGGACAGAGATACAATGAGCAGTTCTTC. This gives the protein CASSPEAPGQRYNEQFF.

Only a few counts were recorded for this clone. The gene calls are TRBV11-2 and TRBJ2-1; no firm D call. Per the germline V gene, CDR1 is SGHAT and CDR2 is FQNNGV. The CDR3 is 11 residues long. V lost 7 bases to trimming and J lost 8 bases, with 9 bases between them. The CDR3 region has the DNA TGTGCCAGCACCCCGGATCATGAGCAGTTCTTC. Translation: CASTPDHEQFF. The full variable domain, in which reference TRBV11-2 and TRBJ2-1 provide the parts outside the CDR3, is EAGVAQSPRYKIIEKRQSVAFWCNPISGHATLYWYQQILGQGPKLLIQFQNNGVVDDSQLPKDRFSAERLKGVDSTLKIQPAKLEDSAVYLCASTPDHEQFFGPGTRLTVL.

The chain joins TRBV7-2 to TRBJ1-5; D is perhaps TRBD1 (5 bases). Germline CDR1 reads SGHTA; CDR2 reads FQGNSA. The CDR3 is made up of 14 amino acids. V lost 5 bases, J lost 2 bases, and 10 bases lay in between. The CDR3 sequence is CASSPRGGNQPQHF. CDR3 in DNA: TGTGCCAGCAGCCCCCGGGGCGGCAATCAGCCCCAGCATTTT.

V and J are TRBV5-6 and TRBJ2-2; 10 bases agree with TRBD1. The V segment lost 4 bases and the J segment 6 bases; nucleotides outside the gene matches: 6. Per germline, CDR1 SGHDT and CDR2 YYEEEE. There are 15 residues in the CDR3. The CDR3 sequence is CASSRLGQGPGELFF. For the CDR3, the DNA is TGTGCCAGCAGCCGCTTGGGACAGGGGCCCGGGGAGCTGTTTTTT.

This clone appeared a single time. The chain employs TRBV7-3 and TRBJ2-5; 7 nucleotides align to TRBD1. The CDR3 loop spans 14 amino acids. Germline trimming cut 2 bases from V and 4 bases from J; bases unmatched to any gene: 4. Germline CDR1 SGHTA, CDR2 FQGTGA. In DNA form, the CDR3 reads TGTGCCAGCAGCTTAGACAGGGAAGGAGAGACCCAGTACTTC. Translation: CASSLDREGETQYF. Full variable domain (outside the CDR3, taken from reference TRBV7-3 and TRBJ2-5): GAGVSQTPSNKVTEKGKYVELRCDPISGHTALYWYRQSLGQGPEFLIYFQGTGAADDSGLPNDRFFAVRPEGSVSTLKIQRTERGDSAVYLCASSLDREGETQYFGPGTRLLVL.

The chain links TRBV7-9 to TRBJ2-7; TRBD1 is a possible D gene (5 bases). Germline CDR1 SEHNR, CDR2 FQNEAQ (reference sequence). Trimming took off 5 bases at V and 5 bases at J, with 13 bases between the two ends. This CDR3 has 13 residues. The CDR3 spells CASSQRQGDEQYF. In nucleotides, the CDR3 is TGTGCCAGCAGCCAGAGGCAGGGCGACGAGCAGTACTTC.

The V call is TRBV28, the J call TRBJ2-7; perhaps TRBD2 as D (6 bases). CDR3 length: 15 amino acids. Per the germline V gene, CDR1 is MDHEN and CDR2 is SYDVKM. Trimming stripped 3 bases from V and 1 base from J, with 13 bases between. CDR3 in amino acids: CASSFDGGDSYEQYF. CDR3 sequence (DNA): TGTGCCAGCAGTTTTGACGGCGGGGATTCCTACGAGCAGTACTTC.

The chain couples TRBV5-6 to TRBJ2-3; D unclear. Germline CDR1 SGHDT, CDR2 YYEEEE. This CDR3 is built from 12 residues. Trimming stripped 1 base from V and 3 bases from J, with 3 bases between. In DNA, the CDR3 is TGTGCCAGCAGCTTGTCGACAGATACGCAGTATTTT. Translation gives CASSLSTDTQYF.

The chain links TRBV6-1 to TRBJ1-2; the D is unclear. Per germline, CDR1 MNHNS and CDR2 SASEGT. Trimming took 1 base from V and 4 from J, leaving 7 bases between them. This CDR3 is 13 amino acids long. The CDR3 is CASSEGWTYGYTF. The CDR3 coding sequence is TGTGCCAGCAGTGAAGGATGGACCTATGGCTACACCTTC.

The genes are TRBV11-2 and TRBJ1-4, with D perhaps TRBD1 (5 bases). Trimming pared 5 bases from V and 7 bases from J, leaving 14 bases between. The germline gives CDR1 SGHAT, CDR2 FQNNGV. This CDR3 region has 14 residues. The CDR3 DNA sequence: TGTGCCAGCAGCCCGGGGGGGTGGCGTGAAAAACTGTTTTTT. It encodes CASSPGGWREKLFF.

In its sample, this clone was seen a few times. CDR3 loop: CASSRTVFGEKLFF. The DNA of the CDR3 is TGTGCCAGCAGCAGGACAGTGTTCGGGGAAAAACTGTTTTTT. V usage is TRBV11-2 and J usage is TRBJ1-4, with D maybe TRBD1 (6 bases). Per germline, CDR1 SGHAT and CDR2 FQNNGV. The CDR3 covers 14 residues. V was shortened by 5 bases and J by 8 bases, with 15 bases between the two germline ends.